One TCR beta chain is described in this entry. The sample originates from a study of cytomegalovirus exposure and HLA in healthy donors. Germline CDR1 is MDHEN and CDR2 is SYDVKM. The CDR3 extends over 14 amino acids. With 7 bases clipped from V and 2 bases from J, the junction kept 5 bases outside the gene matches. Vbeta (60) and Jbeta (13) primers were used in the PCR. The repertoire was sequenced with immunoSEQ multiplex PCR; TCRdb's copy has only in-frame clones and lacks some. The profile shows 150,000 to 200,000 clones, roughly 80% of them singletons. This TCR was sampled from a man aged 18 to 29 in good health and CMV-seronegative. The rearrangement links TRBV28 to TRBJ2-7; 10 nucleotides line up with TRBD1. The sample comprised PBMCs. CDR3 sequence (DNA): TGTGCCAGCAATGACAGGGGGCTTGCCTACGAGCAGTACTTC. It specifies CASNDRGLAYEQYF.